A selection of T cell receptor beta chains follows, all from one sample in a study of control samples from healthy donors and cancer patients. Generated by immunoSEQ multiplex PCR, the TCRdb table keeps only in-frame clones and is missing some. The table includes roughly 120,000 clones, 90% to 95% detected once. The specimen sequenced was PBMCs. The source is a man in his fifties or sixties with head and neck cancer. CDR3s include the opening cysteine and the closing phenylalanine or tryptophan. Each record gives: clone size, D gene, J gene, V gene, CDR3 DNA, CDR3 protein. A D gene is named only where the DNA matches it firmly. Size is stated for part of the rows, as once, few or many counts, or as a class when the clone is expanded.

. | . | TRBJ1-2 | TRBV6-5 | TGTGCCAGCAGTCCGGGGTCAGACTATGGCTACACCTTC | CASSPGSDYGYTF
. | . | TRBJ1-3 | TRBV7-2 | TGTGCCAGCAGCTTAGCGTACGCCGCTGGAAACACCATATATTTT | CASSLAYAAGNTIYF
. | . | TRBJ1-2 | TRBV6-6 | TGTGCCAGCAGTTACTCGTTCGGGGGGAACTATGGCTACACCTTC | CASSYSFGGNYGYTF
. | TRBD1 | TRBJ1-1 | TRBV28 | TGTGCCAGCAGTTTACGGGGGACAGTGAACACTGAAGCTTTCTTT | CASSLRGTVNTEAFF
. | . | TRBJ2-2 | TRBV15 | TGTGCCACCAGACGGGTGTTGGGTCCCACCGGGGAGCTGTTTTTT | CATRRVLGPTGELFF
. | . | TRBJ2-1 | TRBV24-1 | TGTGCCACCGCGGGGATCAATGAGCAGTTCTTC | CATAGINEQFF
once | TRBD1 | TRBJ2-2 | TRBV5-4 | TGTGCCAGCAGCCAAAGCACAGGGGTGACCGGGGAGCTGTTTTTT | CASSQSTGVTGELFF
. | . | TRBJ2-6 | TRBV2 | TGTGCCATTAGAAGGGAATCTGGGGCCAACGTCCTGACTTTC | CAIRRESGANVLTF
. | TRBD1 | TRBJ2-4 | TRBV5-8 | TGTGCCAGCAGCTTGGAAGGGACAGGGAACATTCAGTACTTC | CASSLEGTGNIQYF
. | . | TRBJ1-1 | TRBV4-1 | TGCGCCAGCAGCCAAGTAGGGAGTAGCACTGAAGCTTTCTTT | CASSQVGSSTEAFF
. | . | TRBJ1-2 | TRBV30 | TGTGCCTGGAGAGAAACCGGGACGGGCTATGGCTACACCTTC | CAWRETGTGYGYTF
. | . | TRBJ2-4 | TRBV5-1 | TGCGCCAGCAGCCCTGGCAGCCTAGCCAAAAACATTCAGTACTTC | CASSPGSLAKNIQYF
. | TRBD2 | TRBJ2-7 | TRBV11-2 | TGTGCCAGCAGCTTAGGAACTAGCGGGGGACTATACGAGCAGTACTTC | CASSLGTSGGLYEQYF
. | . | TRBJ2-3 | TRBV29-1 | TGCAGCGCCTACAGGGAGCGCACAGATACGCAGTATTTT | CSAYRERTDTQYF
. | . | TRBJ2-1 | TRBV4-1 | TGCGCCAGCAGCCAAGACTCGAACTACAATGAGCAGTTCTTC | CASSQDSNYNEQFF
few | . | TRBJ1-6 | TRBV25-1 | TGTGCCAGCAGTGGGGACGGGACTAGATCTTCACCCCTCCACTTT | CASSGDGTRSSPLHF
. | . | TRBJ1-3 | TRBV10-1 | TGCGCCAGCACCCCGCCGCGGGGAACTGGAAACACCATATATTTT | CASTPPRGTGNTIYF
. | . | TRBJ1-5 | TRBV6-2/TRBV6-3 | TGTGCCAGCAGTTACGACCAAGACAGCAGCAATCATCAGCCCCAGCATTTT | CASSYDQDSSNHQPQHF
. | . | TRBJ2-4 | TRBV11-1 | TGTGCCAGCAGCCCATCGGGGGCCAAAAACATTCAGTACTTC | CASSPSGAKNIQYF
. | . | TRBJ1-2 | TRBV6-5 | TGTGCCAGCAGACGACCCGGGAGCGACTATGGCCACACCTTC | CASRRPGSDYGHTF
. | TRBD1 | TRBJ1-4 | TRBV24-1 | TGTGCCACCAGTGATCCCCGGACAGGGGGTGAAAAACTGTTTTTT | CATSDPRTGGEKLFF
. | TRBD1 | TRBJ1-2 | TRBV28 | TGTGCCAGCTATTCGCTGGCAGGGGGTGGCTACACCTTC | CASYSLAGGGYTF
. | TRBD1 | TRBJ1-1 | TRBV6-5 | TGTGCCAGCAGAGACCCAGGGGGACGGGGGACTGAAGCTTTCTTT | CASRDPGGRGTEAFF
. | . | TRBJ1-1 | TRBV19 | TGTGCCAGTACCAAGGCCGGGGCAAGGGCTTTCTTT | CASTKAGARAFF
. | . | TRBJ1-1 | TRBV4-3 | TGCGCCAGCAGCCAACGATTCCAGGGAGATACTGAAGCTTTCTTT | CASSQRFQGDTEAFF
few | . | TRBJ1-6 | TRBV3-1/TRBV3-2 | TGTGCCAGCAGCCAAGATGGAAAGGGTCGATCACCCCTCCACTTT | CASSQDGKGRSPLHF
. | TRBD1 | TRBJ1-1 | TRBV7-8 | TGTGCCAGCAGCTGGGGCAGGGGGCTGAACACTGAAGCTTTCTTT | CASSWGRGLNTEAFF
. | TRBD1 | TRBJ1-1 | TRBV28 | TGTGCCAGCAGTTCCCCGACAGGGGGCCAAACTGAAGCTTTCTTT | CASSSPTGGQTEAFF
. | . | TRBJ2-1 | TRBV24-1 | TGTGCCACCAGTGATCCCGCCGGGGGCTCCGACAATGAGCAGTTCTTC | CATSDPAGGSDNEQFF
. | TRBD1 | TRBJ1-4 | TRBV28 | TGTGCCAGCAGTTCTTCCGGGACAGGGAGAACTAATGAAAAACTGTTTTTT | CASSSSGTGRTNEKLFF
. | . | TRBJ2-2 | TRBV4-3 | TGCGCTACTGCGGCCGTTCTGGGGCGGGAGCTGTTTTTT | CATAAVLGRELFF
. | . | TRBJ2-2 | TRBV24-1 | TGTGCCACCGCCGGGGGAACCGGGGAGCTGTTTTTT | CATAGGTGELFF
. | . | TRBJ2-7 | TRBV5-4 | TGTGCCAGCAGCTTACGCGGGACAGCCTACGAGCAGTACTTC | CASSLRGTAYEQYF
. | TRBD1 | TRBJ1-1 | TRBV6-5 | TGTGCCAGCAGTTACTCAGGGCAGGGGGGCACTGAAGCTTTCTTT | CASSYSGQGGTEAFF
once | . | TRBJ1-1 | TRBV4-1 | TGCGCCAGCAGCCAAGATCGGAAGTACACTGAAGCTTTCTTT | CASSQDRKYTEAFF
. | TRBD1 | TRBJ2-3 | TRBV9 | TGTGCCAGCAGCGTAGAAGGGGGCGCGACAGATACGCAGTATTTT | CASSVEGGATDTQYF
. | . | TRBJ2-2 | TRBV6-6 | TGTGCCAGCAGTTATCCCGGTGGAGGAAACACCGGGGAGCTGTTTTTT | CASSYPGGGNTGELFF
. | . | TRBJ2-5 | TRBV14 | TGTGCCAGCAGCCGCCTTGGACAGAGAGGACGATGGGGGACCCAGTACTTC | CASSRLGQRGRWGTQYF
. | . | TRBJ1-2 | TRBV21-1 | TGTGCCAGCAGCAAACCGCAGGGGGCGCGCGGCTACACCTTC | CASSKPQGARGYTF
. | TRBD1 | TRBJ1-5 | TRBV12-5 | TGTGCTAGTGGTTTAATATTGAGTAGGGACAGGGATCTTCAGCCCCAGCATTTT | CASGLILSRDRDLQPQHF
. | . | TRBJ2-3 | TRBV11-2 | TGTGCCAGCGTCCGGGGGTCCTTTCTTGCAGATACGCAGTATTTT | CASVRGSFLADTQYF
. | . | TRBJ2-7 | TRBV24-1 | TGTGCCACCAGCGTCGGGGGCGAATACGAGCAGTACTTC | CATSVGGEYEQYF
. | . | TRBJ1-5 | TRBV28 | TGTGCCAGCAGTTTATCTTGGGGGGGCAATCAGCCCCAGCATTTT | CASSLSWGGNQPQHF
. | TRBD1 | TRBJ1-2 | TRBV13 | TGTGCCAGCAGCCAGGGACAGACTCCTAACTATGGCTACACCTTC | CASSQGQTPNYGYTF
. | . | TRBJ1-1 | TRBV2 | TGTGCCAGCAGTGCCCGGACCAACACTGAAGCTTTCTTT | CASSARTNTEAFF
. | TRBD1 | TRBJ1-1 | TRBV27 | TGTGCCAGCAGTTTCCGGACAGGGAAAGCTTTCTTT | CASSFRTGKAFF
. | . | TRBJ1-5 | TRBV30 | TGTGCCTGGAGTCGCTCATTATTCAGCAATCAGCCCCAGCATTTT | CAWSRSLFSNQPQHF
. | . | TRBJ2-7 | TRBV19 | TGTGCCAGTACGGATTCCTACTACGAGCAGTACTTC | CASTDSYYEQYF
. | . | TRBJ2-2 | TRBV7-2 | TGTGCCAGCAGCTTTTACCGTTGGGGGAACACCGGGGAGCTGTTTTTT | CASSFYRWGNTGELFF
. | . | TRBJ1-1 | TRBV28 | TGTGCCAGCAGTTTCGAGGAGGGCACTGAAGCTTTCTTT | CASSFEEGTEAFF
. | . | TRBJ1-2 | TRBV6-2/TRBV6-3 | TGTGCCAGCAGCCAAGACAGGAACTATGGCTACACCTTC | CASSQDRNYGYTF